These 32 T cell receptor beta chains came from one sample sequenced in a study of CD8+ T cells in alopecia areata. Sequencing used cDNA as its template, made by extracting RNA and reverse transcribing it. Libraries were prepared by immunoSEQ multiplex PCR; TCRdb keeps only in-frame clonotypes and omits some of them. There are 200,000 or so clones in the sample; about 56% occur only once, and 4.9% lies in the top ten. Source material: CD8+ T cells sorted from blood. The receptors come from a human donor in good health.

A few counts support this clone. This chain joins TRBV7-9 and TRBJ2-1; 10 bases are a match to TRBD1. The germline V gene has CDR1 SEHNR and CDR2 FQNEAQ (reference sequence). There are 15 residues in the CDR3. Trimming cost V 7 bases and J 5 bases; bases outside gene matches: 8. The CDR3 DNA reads TGTGCCAGCAAAAGGGCCGGGACAGGGGACAATGAGCAGTTCTTC. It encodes CASKRAGTGDNEQFF.

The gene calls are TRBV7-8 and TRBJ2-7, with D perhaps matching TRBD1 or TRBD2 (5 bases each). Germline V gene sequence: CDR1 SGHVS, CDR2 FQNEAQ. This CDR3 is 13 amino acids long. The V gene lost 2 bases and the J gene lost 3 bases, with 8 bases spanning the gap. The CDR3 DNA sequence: TGTGCCAGCAGCTTAAGAGGGGACTACGAGCAGTACTTC. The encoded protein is CASSLRGDYEQYF. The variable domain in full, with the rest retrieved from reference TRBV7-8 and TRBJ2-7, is GAGVSQSPRYKVAKRGQDVALRCDPISGHVSLFWYQQALGQGPEFLTYFQNEAQLDKSGLPSDRFFAERPEGSVSTLKIQRTQQEDSAVYLCASSLRGDYEQYFGPGTRLTVT.

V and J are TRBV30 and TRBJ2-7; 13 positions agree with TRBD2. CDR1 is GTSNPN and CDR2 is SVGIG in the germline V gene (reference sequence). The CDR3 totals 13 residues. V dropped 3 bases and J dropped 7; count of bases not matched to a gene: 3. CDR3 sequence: CAWRLAGGHEQYF. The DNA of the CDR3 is TGTGCCTGGAGACTAGCGGGGGGGCATGAGCAGTACTTC.

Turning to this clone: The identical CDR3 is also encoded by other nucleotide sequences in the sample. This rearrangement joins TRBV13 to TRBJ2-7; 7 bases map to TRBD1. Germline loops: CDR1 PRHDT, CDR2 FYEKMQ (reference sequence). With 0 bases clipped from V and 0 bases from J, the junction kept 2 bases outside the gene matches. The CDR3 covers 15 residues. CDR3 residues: CASSLGRDSSYEQYF. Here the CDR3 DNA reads TGTGCCAGCAGCTTAGGTAGGGACAGCTCCTACGAGCAGTACTTC.

This chain's CDR3 is CASSPDLYNEQFF. CDR3 bases: TGTGCCAGCTCACCAGACTTATACAATGAGCAGTTCTTC. The chain links TRBV18 to TRBJ2-1; D call uncertain. V gave up 2 bases and J gave up 4 bases, with 6 bases separating them. This CDR3 spans 13 amino acids. Germline CDR1 is KGHSH and CDR2 is LQKENI.

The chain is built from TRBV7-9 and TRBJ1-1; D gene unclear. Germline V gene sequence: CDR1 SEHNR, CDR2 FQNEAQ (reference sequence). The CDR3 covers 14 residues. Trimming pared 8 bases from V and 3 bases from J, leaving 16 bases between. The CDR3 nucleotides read TGTGCCAGCGGCTCCCCCGGTGGGGACACTGAAGCTTTCTTT. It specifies CASGSPGGDTEAFF.

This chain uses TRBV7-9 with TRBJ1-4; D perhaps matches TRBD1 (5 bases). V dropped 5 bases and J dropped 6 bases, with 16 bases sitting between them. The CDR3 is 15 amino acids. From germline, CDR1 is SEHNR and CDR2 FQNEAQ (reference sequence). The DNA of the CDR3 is TGTGCCAGCAGCCTACGACAGAGGGCGGATGAAAAACTGTTTTTT. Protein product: CASSLRQRADEKLFF.

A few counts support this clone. The CDR3 loop is CASSLAGTGASEQYF. The CDR3 coding sequence is TGCGCCAGCAGCTTGGCCGGGACAGGGGCCTCCGAGCAGTACTTC. The chain uses TRBV5-1 and TRBJ2-7, with TRBD1 matching 10 bases. CDR1 is SGHRS and CDR2 is YFSETQ in the germline V gene. The CDR3 is made up of 15 amino acids. Losses at the gene ends were 0 bases for V and 6 bases for J; bases not matched to a gene: 6.

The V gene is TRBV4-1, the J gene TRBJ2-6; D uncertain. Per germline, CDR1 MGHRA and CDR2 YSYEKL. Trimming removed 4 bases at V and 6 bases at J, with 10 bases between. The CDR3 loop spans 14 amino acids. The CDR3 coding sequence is TGCGCCAGCAGCCTGGCCCCAGAGGCCAACGTCCTGACTTTC. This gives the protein CASSLAPEANVLTF.

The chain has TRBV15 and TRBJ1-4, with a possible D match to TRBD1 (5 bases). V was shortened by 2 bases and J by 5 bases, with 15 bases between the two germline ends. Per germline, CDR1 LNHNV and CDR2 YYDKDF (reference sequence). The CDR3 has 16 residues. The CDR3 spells CATSRSFRQINEKLFF. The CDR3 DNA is TGTGCCACCAGCAGATCCTTCCGACAGATAAATGAAAAACTGTTTTTT.

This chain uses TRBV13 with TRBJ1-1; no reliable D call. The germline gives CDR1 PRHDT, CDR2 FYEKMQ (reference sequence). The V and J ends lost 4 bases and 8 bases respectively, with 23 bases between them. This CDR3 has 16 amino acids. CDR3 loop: CASSYLSGTEAPEAFF. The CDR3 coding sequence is TGTGCCAGCAGCTACTTGTCGGGCACCGAGGCTCCGGAAGCTTTCTTT.

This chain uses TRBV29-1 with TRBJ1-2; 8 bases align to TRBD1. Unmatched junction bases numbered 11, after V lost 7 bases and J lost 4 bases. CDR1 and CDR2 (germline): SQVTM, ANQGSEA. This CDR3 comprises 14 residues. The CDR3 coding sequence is TGCAGCGGGAAGTCTGGACAGGGACCCTATGGCTACACCTTC. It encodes CSGKSGQGPYGYTF. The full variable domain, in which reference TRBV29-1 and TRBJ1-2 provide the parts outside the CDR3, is SAVISQKPSRDICQRGTSLTIQCQVDSQVTMMFWYRQQPGQSLTLIATANQGSEATYESGFVIDKFPISRPNLTFSTLTVSNMSPEDSSIYLCSGKSGQGPYGYTFGSGTRLTVV.

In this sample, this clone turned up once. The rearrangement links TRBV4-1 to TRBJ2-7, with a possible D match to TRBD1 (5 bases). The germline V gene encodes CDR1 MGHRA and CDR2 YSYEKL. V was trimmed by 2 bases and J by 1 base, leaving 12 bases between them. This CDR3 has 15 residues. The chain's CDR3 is CASSQLDTRSYEQYF. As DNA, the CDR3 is TGCGCCAGCAGCCAACTGGACACCCGATCCTACGAGCAGTACTTC.

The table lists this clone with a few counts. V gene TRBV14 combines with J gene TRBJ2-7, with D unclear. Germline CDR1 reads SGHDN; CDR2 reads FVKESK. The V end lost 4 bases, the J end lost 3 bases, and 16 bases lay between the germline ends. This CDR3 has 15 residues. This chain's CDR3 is CASSPLVGADYEQYF. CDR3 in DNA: TGTGCCAGCAGCCCCCTTGTGGGCGCCGACTACGAGCAGTACTTC.

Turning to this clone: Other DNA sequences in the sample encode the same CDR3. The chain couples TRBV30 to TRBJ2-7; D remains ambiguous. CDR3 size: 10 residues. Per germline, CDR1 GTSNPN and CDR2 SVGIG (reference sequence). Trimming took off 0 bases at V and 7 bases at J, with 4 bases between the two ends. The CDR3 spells CAWSVGEQYF. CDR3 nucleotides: TGTGCCTGGAGTGTTGGGGAGCAGTACTTC.

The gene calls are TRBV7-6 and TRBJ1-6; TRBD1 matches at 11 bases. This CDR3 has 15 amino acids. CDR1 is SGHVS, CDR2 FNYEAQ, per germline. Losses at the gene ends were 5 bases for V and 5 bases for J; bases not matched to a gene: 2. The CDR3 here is CASSAGQGDNSPLHF. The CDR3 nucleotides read TGTGCCAGCAGCGCGGGACAGGGGGATAATTCACCCCTCCACTTT. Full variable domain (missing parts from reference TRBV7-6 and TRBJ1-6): GAGVSQSPRYKVTKRGQDVALRCDPISGHVSLYWYRQALGQGPEFLTYFNYEAQQDKSGLPNDRFSAERPEGSISTLTIQRTEQRDSAMYRCASSAGQGDNSPLHFGNGTRLTVT.

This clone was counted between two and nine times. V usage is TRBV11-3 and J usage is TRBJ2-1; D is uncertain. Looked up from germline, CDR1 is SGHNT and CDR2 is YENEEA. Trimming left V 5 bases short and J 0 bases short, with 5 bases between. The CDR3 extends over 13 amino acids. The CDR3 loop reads CASSTNSYNEQFF. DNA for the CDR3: TGTGCCAGCAGCACCAACTCCTACAATGAGCAGTTCTTC.

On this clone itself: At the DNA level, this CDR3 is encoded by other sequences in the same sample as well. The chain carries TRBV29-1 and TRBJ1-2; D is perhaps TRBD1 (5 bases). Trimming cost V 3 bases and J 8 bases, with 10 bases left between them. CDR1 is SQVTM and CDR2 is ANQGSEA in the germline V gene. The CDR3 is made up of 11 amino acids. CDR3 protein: CSVEGGRGYTF. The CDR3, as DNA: TGCAGCGTTGAGGGGGGACGGGGCTACACCTTC.

The CDR3 bases are TGCGCCAGCGTATCAAGAAGGGTTGGGAATGAGCAGTTCTTC. This translates into CASVSRRVGNEQFF. The chain joins TRBV23-1 to TRBJ2-1; D gene unclear. TRBV23-1 is filed as an ORF, its function uncertain. Trimming cost V 8 bases and J 7 bases, with 18 bases left between them. There are 14 residues in the CDR3.

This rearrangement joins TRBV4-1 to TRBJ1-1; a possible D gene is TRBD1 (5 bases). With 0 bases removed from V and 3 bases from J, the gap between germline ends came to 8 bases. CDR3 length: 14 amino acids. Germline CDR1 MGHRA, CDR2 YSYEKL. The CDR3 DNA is TGCGCCAGCAGCCAAGATTCAGGGTACACTGAAGCTTTCTTT. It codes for CASSQDSGYTEAFF.

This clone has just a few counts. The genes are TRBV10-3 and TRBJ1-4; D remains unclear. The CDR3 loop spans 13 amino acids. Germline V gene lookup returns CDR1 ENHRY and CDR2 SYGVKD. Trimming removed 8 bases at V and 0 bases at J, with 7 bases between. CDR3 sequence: CAIGVATNEKLFF. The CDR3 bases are TGTGCCATCGGTGTTGCAACTAATGAAAAACTGTTTTTT.

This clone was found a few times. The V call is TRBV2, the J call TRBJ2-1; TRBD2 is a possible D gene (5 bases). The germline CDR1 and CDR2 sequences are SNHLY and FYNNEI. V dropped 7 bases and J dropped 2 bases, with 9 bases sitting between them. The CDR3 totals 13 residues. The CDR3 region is CASTGVAYNEQFF. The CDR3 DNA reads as TGTGCCAGCACCGGGGTGGCCTACAATGAGCAGTTCTTC.

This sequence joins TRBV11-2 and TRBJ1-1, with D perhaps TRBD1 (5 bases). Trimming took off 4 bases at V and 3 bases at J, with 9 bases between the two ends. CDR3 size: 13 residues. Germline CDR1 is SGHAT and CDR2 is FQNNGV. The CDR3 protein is CASSYQGHTEAFF. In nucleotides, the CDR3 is TGTGCCAGCAGCTACCAGGGCCACACTGAAGCTTTCTTT.

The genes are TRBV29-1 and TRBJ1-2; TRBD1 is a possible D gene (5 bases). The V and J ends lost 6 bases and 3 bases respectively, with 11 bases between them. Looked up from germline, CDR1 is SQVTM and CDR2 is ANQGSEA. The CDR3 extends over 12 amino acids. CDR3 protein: CSVEGPDYGYTF. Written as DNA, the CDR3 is TGCAGCGTGGAGGGGCCGGACTATGGCTACACCTTC.

Written as DNA, the CDR3 is TGTGCCAGCAGTGAAGCCGGGGGGTTTGAAAAACTGTTTTTT. This encodes CASSEAGGFEKLFF. The rearrangement links TRBV6-1 to TRBJ1-4; D is perhaps TRBD1 (5 bases). V was pared by 0 bases and J by 7 bases, with 9 bases between. The CDR3 loop spans 14 amino acids. CDR1 is MNHNS, CDR2 SASEGT, per germline.

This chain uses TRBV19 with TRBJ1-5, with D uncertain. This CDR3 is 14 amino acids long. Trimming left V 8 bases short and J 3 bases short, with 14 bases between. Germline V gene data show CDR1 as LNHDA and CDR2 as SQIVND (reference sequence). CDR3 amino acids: CASSWQSPNQPQHF. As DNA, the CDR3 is TGTGCCAGTTCGTGGCAGTCACCCAATCAGCCCCAGCATTTT.

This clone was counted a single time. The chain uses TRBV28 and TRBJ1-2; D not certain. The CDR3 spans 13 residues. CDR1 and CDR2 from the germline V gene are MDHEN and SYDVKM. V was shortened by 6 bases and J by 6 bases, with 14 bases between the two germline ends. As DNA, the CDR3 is TGTGCCAGCAGGTTGTGGGGAGGGAATGGCTACACCTTC. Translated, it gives CASRLWGGNGYTF.

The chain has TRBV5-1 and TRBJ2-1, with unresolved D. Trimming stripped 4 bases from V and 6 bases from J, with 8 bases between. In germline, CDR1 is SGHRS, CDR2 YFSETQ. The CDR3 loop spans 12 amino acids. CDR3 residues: CASSLPANEQFF. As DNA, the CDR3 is TGCGCCAGCAGCCTTCCGGCCAATGAGCAGTTCTTC. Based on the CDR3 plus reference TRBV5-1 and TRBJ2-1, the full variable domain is KAGVTQTPRYLIKTRGQQVTLSCSPISGHRSVSWYQQTPGQGLQFLFEYFSETQRNKGNFPGRFSGRQFSNSRSEMNVSTLELGDSALYLCASSLPANEQFFGPGTRLTVL.

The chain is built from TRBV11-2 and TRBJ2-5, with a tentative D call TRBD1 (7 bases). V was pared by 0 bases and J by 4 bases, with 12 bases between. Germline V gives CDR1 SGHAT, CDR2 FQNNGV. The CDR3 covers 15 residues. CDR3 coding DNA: TGTGCCAGCAGCTTAGAATACAGGGGAGGAGAGACCCAGTACTTC. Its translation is CASSLEYRGGETQYF.

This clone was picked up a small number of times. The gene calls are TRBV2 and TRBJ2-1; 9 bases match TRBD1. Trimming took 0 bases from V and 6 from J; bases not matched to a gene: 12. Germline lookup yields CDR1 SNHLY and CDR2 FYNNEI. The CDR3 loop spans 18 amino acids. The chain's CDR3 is CASSEALQGAKGPNEQFF. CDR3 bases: TGTGCCAGCAGTGAAGCGTTACAGGGGGCGAAAGGTCCCAATGAGCAGTTCTTC.

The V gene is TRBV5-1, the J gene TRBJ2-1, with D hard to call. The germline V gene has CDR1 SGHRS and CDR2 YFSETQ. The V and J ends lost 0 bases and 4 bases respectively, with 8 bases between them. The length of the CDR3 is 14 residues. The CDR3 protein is CASSLAAAYNEQFF. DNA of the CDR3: TGCGCCAGCAGCTTGGCCGCTGCATACAATGAGCAGTTCTTC.

The CDR3 loop reads CAWSDGGGAGETQYF. CDR3 in DNA: TGTGCCTGGAGTGACGGCGGGGGGGCCGGGGAGACCCAGTACTTC. The V and J genes are TRBV30 and TRBJ2-5; 9 nucleotides agree with TRBD2. V lost 1 base, J lost 5 bases, and 8 bases stayed unmatched. Germline loops: CDR1 GTSNPN, CDR2 SVGIG (reference sequence). The CDR3 is made up of 15 amino acids.